This TCR beta chain was identified during a study of blood T cell repertoires in COVID-19. On the study more broadly: Researchers got acute and convalescent COVID-19 samples from the United States, Italy and Spain.

The V end lost 7 bases, the J end lost 0 bases, and 9 bases lay between the germline ends. The germline V gene has CDR1 SNHLY and CDR2 FYNNEI. The CDR3 is 14 amino acids. As handled by the study authors: Nucleated cell counts were estimated from reference gene primer amplification. Profiled with immunoSEQ multiplex PCR; TCRdb holds only in-frame clones, not every one. D and trimming were read from the DNA, whereas the V and J calls and clone size are those reported in that table. This sample has more than 85,000 clones, with approximately 90% found just once. The chain employs TRBV2 and TRBJ1-4, with D unresolved. The source is a man aged 50 to 60 with active COVID-19. The specimen sequenced was peripheral blood. Here the CDR3 DNA reads TGTGCCAGCACCTCACTATCAACTAATGAAAAACTGTTTTTT. Translation gives CASTSLSTNEKLFF.